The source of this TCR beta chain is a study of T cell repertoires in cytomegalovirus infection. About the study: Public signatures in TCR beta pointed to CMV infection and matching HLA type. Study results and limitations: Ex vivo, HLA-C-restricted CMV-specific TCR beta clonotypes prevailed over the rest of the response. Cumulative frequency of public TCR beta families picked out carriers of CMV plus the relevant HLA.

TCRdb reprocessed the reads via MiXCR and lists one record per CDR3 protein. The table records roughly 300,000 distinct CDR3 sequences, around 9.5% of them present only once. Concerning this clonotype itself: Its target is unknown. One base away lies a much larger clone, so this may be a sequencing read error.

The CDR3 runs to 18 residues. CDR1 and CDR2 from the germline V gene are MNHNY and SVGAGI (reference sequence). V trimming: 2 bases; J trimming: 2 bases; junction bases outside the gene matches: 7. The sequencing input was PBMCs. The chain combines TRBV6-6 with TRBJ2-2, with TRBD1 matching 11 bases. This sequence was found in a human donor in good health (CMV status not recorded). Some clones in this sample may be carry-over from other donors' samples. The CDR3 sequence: CASSYGTRTGGNTGELFF. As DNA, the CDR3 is TGTGCCAGCAGTTACGGGACCAGGACAGGGGGCAACACCGGGGAGCTGTTTTTT.